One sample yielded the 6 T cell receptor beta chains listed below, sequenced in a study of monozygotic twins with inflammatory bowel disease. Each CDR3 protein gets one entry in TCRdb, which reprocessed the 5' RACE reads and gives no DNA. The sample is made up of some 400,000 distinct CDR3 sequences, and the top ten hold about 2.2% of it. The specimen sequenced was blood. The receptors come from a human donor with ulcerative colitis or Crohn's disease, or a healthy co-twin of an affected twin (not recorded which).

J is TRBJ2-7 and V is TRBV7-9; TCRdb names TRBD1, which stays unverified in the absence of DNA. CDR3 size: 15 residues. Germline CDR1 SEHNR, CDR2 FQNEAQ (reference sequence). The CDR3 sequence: CASSLGPDKGYEQYF.

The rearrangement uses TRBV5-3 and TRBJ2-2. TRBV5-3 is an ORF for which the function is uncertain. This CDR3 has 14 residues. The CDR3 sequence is CARFRRANTGELFF.

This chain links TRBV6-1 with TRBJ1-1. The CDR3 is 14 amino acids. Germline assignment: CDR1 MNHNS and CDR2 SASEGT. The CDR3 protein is CASSFGLLNTEAFF.

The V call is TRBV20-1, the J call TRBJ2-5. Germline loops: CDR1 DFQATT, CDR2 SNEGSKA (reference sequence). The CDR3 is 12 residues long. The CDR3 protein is CSASSERETQYF.

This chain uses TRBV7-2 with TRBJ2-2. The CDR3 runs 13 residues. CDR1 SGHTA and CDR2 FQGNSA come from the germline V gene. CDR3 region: CASSSGITGELFF.

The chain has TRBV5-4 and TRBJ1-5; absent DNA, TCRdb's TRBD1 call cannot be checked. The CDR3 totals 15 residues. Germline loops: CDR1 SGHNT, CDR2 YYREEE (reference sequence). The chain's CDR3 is CASSWGQGSNQPQHF.